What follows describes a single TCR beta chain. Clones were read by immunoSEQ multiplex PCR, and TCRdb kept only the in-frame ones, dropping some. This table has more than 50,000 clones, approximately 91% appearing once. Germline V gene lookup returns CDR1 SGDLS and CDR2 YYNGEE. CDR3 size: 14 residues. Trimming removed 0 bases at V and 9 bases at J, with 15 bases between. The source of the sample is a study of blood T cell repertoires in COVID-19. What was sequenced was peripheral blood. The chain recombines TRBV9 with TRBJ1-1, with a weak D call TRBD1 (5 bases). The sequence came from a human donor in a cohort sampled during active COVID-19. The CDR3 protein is CASSVVAQGGQAFF. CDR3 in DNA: TGTGCCAGCAGCGTAGTTGCTCAGGGAGGACAAGCTTTCTTT. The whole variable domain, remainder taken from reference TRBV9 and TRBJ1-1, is DSGVTQTPKHLITATGQRVTLRCSPRSGDLSVYWYQQSLDQGLQFLIQYYNGEERAKGNILERFSAQQFPDLHSELNLSSLELGDSALYFCASSVVAQGGQAFFGQGTRLTVV.